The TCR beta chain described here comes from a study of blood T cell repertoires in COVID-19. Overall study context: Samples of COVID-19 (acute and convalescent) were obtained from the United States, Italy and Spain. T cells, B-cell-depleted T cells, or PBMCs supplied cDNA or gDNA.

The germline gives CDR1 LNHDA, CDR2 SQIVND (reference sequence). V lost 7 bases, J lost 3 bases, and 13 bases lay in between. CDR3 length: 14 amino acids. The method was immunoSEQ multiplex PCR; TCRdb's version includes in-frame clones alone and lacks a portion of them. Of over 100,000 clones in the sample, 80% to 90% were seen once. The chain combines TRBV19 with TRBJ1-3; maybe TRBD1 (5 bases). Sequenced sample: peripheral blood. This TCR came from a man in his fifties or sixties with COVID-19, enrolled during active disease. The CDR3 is CASNDFGGGNTIYF. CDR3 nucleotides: TGTGCCAGTAATGACTTCGGGGGTGGAAACACCATATATTTT.